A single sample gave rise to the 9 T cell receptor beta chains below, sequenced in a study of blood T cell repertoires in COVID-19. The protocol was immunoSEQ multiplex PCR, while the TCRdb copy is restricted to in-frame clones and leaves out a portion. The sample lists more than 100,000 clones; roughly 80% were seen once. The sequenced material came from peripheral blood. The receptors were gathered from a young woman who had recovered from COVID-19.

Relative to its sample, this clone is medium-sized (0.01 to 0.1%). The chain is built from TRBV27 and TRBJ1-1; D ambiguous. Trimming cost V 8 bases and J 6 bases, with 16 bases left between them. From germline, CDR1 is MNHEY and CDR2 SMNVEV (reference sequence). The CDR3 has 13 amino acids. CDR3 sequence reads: CASGHMSRSEAFF. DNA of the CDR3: TGTGCCAGCGGCCACATGTCTCGCTCTGAAGCTTTCTTT.

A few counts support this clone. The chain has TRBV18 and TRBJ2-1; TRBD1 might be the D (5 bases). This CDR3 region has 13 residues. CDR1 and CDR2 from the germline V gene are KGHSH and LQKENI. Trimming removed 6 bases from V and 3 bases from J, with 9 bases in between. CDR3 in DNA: TGTGCCAGCTCTCCTACAGGCTACAATGAGCAGTTCTTC. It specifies CASSPTGYNEQFF.

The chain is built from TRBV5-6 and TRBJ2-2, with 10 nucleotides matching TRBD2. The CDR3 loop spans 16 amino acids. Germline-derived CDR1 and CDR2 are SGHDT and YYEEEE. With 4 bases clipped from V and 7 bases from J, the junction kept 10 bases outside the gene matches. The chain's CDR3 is CASSPSSGRAIGELFF. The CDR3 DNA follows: TGTGCCAGCAGCCCCTCCAGCGGGAGGGCAATCGGGGAGCTGTTTTTT.

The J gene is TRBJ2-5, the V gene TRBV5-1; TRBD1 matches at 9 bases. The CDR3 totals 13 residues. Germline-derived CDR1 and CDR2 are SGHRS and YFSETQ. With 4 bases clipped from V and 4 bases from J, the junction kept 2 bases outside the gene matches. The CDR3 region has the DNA TGCGCCAGCAGCCAGACAGGGGGAGAGACCCAGTACTTC. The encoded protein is CASSQTGGETQYF. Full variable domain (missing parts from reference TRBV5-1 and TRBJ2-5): KAGVTQTPRYLIKTRGQQVTLSCSPISGHRSVSWYQQTPGQGLQFLFEYFSETQRNKGNFPGRFSGRQFSNSRSEMNVSTLELGDSALYLCASSQTGGETQYFGPGTRLLVL.

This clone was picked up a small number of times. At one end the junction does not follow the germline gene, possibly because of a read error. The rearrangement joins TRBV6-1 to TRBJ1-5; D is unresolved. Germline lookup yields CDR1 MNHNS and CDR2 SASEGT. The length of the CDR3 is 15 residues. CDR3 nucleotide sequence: TGTGCCAGCAGGGAAGGGCGGAATAGCAATCAGCCCCAGCATTTT. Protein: CASREGRNSNQPQHF.

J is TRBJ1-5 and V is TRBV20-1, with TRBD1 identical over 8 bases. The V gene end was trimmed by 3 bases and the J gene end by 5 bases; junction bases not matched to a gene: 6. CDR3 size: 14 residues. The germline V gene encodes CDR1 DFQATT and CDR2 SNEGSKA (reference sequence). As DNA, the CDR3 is TGCAGTGCTAGTCCTCAGGGGGCCTATCAGCCCCAGCATTTT. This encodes CSASPQGAYQPQHF.

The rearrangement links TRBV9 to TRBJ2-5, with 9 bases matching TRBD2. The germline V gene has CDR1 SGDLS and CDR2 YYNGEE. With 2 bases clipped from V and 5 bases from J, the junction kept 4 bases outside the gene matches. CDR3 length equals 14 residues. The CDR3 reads CASSVSGGGETQYF. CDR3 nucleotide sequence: TGTGCCAGCAGCGTTAGCGGGGGAGGGGAGACCCAGTACTTC.

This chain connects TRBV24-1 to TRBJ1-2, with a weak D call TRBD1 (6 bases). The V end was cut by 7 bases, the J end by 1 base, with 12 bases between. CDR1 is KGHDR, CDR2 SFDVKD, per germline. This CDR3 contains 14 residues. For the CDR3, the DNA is TGTGCCACCAGCTCCGGACAGCTTAACTATGGCTACACCTTC. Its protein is CATSSGQLNYGYTF.

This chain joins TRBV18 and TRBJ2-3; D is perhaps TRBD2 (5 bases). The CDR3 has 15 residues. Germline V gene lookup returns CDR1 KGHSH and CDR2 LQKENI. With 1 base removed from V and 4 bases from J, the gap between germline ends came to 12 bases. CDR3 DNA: TGTGCCAGCTCACCACTAGCGAGGGAACCAGATACGCAGTATTTT. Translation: CASSPLAREPDTQYF.